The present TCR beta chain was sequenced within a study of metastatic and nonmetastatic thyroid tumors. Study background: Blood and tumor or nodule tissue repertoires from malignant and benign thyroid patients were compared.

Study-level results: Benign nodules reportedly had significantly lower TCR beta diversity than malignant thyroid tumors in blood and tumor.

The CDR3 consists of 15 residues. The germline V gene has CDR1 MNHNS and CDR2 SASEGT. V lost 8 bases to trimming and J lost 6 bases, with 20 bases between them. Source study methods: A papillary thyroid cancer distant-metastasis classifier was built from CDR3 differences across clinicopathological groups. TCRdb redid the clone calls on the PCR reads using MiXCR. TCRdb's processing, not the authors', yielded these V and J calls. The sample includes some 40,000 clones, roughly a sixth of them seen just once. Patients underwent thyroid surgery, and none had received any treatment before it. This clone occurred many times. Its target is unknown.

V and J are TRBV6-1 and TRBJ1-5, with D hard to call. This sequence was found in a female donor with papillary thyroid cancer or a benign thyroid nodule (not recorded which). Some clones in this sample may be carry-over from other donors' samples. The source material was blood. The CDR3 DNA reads TGTGCCAGCTCCAAGGAGGCGAGGGCAAGTCAGCCCCAGCATTTT. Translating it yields CASSKEARASQPQHF.